Listed here are 16 T cell receptor beta chains from one sample, sequenced in a study of blood T cell repertoires in COVID-19. Libraries were prepared by immunoSEQ multiplex PCR; TCRdb keeps only in-frame clonotypes and omits some of them. Of approximately 360,000 clones in the sample, 89% were seen once. The sequenced sample consisted of peripheral blood. All receptors come from a middle-aged man with acute or convalescent COVID-19.

J is TRBJ2-1 and V is TRBV27; no firm D call. The CDR3 spans 13 residues. The V and J ends lost 3 bases and 7 bases respectively, with 10 bases between them. Germline-derived CDR1 and CDR2 are MNHEY and SMNVEV (reference sequence). CDR3 sequence (DNA): TGTGCCAGCAGTTTCTCTAGTCGGAATGAGCAGTTCTTC. This encodes CASSFSSRNEQFF.

The V gene is TRBV12-3 or TRBV12-4, the J gene TRBJ2-3; D gene uncertain. This CDR3 has 12 residues. Trimming removed 5 bases at V and 6 bases at J, with 9 bases between. CDR3 DNA sequence: TGTGCCAGCAGTCCGAGCTTCGATACGCAGTATTTT. It codes for CASSPSFDTQYF.

In its sample, this clone was seen once. The V gene is TRBV7-2, the J gene TRBJ1-2; 7 bases fit TRBD1. CDR1 SGHTA and CDR2 FQGNSA come from the germline V gene. This CDR3 spans 13 amino acids. With 6 bases clipped from V and 4 bases from J, the junction kept 5 bases outside the gene matches. The CDR3 coding sequence is TGTGCCAGCAGTCTTGACAGGGCCTATGGCTACACCTTC. As protein: CASSLDRAYGYTF.

This clone was detected once. V is TRBV30 and J is TRBJ1-1, with TRBD1 identical over 7 bases. This CDR3 region has 17 residues. The germline V gene has CDR1 GTSNPN and CDR2 SVGIG (reference sequence). V dropped 3 bases and J dropped 3; count of bases not matched to a gene: 16. CDR3 region: CAWSGLNRGGGDTEAFF. The CDR3 nucleotides read TGTGCCTGGAGCGGTCTCAACAGGGGTGGCGGGGACACTGAAGCTTTCTTT.

Comment on this clone: Mismatch with germline at one junction end may stem from a read error. The J gene is TRBJ2-5, the V gene TRBV3-1 (or the pseudogene TRBV3-2); 7 bases fit TRBD1. CDR3 length: 12 residues. CDR1 and CDR2 (germline): LGHDT, YNNKEL (reference sequence). CDR3 coding DNA: TGTGCCAGCAGCCTCGAAGGGGGCCTTTTGAACTTC. It specifies CASSLEGGLLNF.

Here the CDR3 DNA reads TGTGCCAGCAGCTTAGGACAGTGGGACATTCAGTACTTC. Translating gives CASSLGQWDIQYF. The chain combines TRBV7-9 with TRBJ2-4, with D possibly matching TRBD1 (5 bases). Trimming removed 1 base from V and 8 bases from J, with 9 bases in between. There are 13 residues in the CDR3. Germline CDR1 reads SEHNR; CDR2 reads FQNEAQ (reference sequence).

This rearrangement joins TRBV3-1 (or the pseudogene TRBV3-2) to TRBJ2-5, with D possibly matching TRBD1 (6 bases). Trimming stripped 1 base from V and 0 bases from J, with 12 bases between. CDR3 length: 16 amino acids. Germline loops: CDR1 LGHDT, CDR2 YNNKEL (reference sequence). In nucleotides, the CDR3 is TGTGCCAGCAGCCAAGTCGGGACAACGAACCAAGAGACCCAGTACTTC. Protein: CASSQVGTTNQETQYF.

The chain uses TRBV10-2 and TRBJ1-1, with 7 bases matching TRBD1. The CDR3 spans 13 residues. The V gene end was trimmed by 7 bases and the J gene end by 1 base; junction bases not matched to a gene: 3. Germline values: CDR1 WSHSY, CDR2 SAAADI. The CDR3 loop reads CASTPGGNTEAFF. The CDR3 DNA follows: TGCGCCAGCACCCCAGGGGGGAACACTGAAGCTTTCTTT.

This chain joins TRBV4-1 and TRBJ1-1; D perhaps matches TRBD1 (6 bases). The length of the CDR3 is 15 residues. Deletions cut 4 bases from V and 7 bases from J, with 19 bases between. Germline CDR1 is MGHRA and CDR2 is YSYEKL. CDR3 amino acids: CASSRHREGSYEAFF. CDR3 coding DNA: TGCGCCAGCAGCCGGCACAGGGAGGGATCCTATGAAGCTTTCTTT.

The sample holds one count of this clone. The chain uses TRBV13 and TRBJ1-4, with TRBD1 identical over 7 bases. Germline CDR1 is PRHDT and CDR2 is FYEKMQ (reference sequence). The CDR3 has 14 residues. Losses at the gene ends were 5 bases for V and 6 bases for J; bases not matched to a gene: 6. CDR3 protein: CASSIRGLDEKLFF. CDR3 sequence (DNA): TGTGCCAGCAGCATCAGGGGGTTGGATGAAAAACTGTTTTTT.

This chain uses TRBV5-4 with TRBJ2-5, with 7 nucleotides matching TRBD1. The CDR3 sequence is 14 residues long. Per the germline V gene, CDR1 is SGHNT and CDR2 is YYREEE (reference sequence). Losses at the gene ends were 4 bases for V and 2 bases for J; bases not matched to a gene: 5. As DNA, the CDR3 is TGTGCCAGCAGCCCAGACAGGGTACAAGAGACCCAGTACTTC. As protein: CASSPDRVQETQYF.

CDR3 DNA: TGTGCCAGCCGGTCCGGAGACAATGAGCAGTTCTTC. Its protein product is CASRSGDNEQFF. This rearrangement joins TRBV28 to TRBJ2-1; no clear D gene. The CDR3 sequence is 12 residues long. Germline V gene data show CDR1 as MDHEN and CDR2 as SYDVKM. Trimming removed 8 bases at V and 5 bases at J, with 10 bases between.

The chain links TRBV5-1 to TRBJ1-2; tentative D call: TRBD1 (5 bases). Germline V gene sequence: CDR1 SGHRS, CDR2 YFSETQ. Between the trimmed V and J ends, which lost 3 bases and 2 bases, there was a span of 17 bases. This CDR3 is built from 16 residues. The CDR3 loop reads CASSSEGPGGNYGYTF. CDR3 coding DNA: TGCGCCAGCAGCTCGGAGGGTCCGGGGGGAAACTATGGCTACACCTTC.

This sequence joins TRBV29-1 and TRBJ2-2; D remains ambiguous. The germline V gene has CDR1 SQVTM and CDR2 ANQGSEA. The V end lost 4 bases, the J end lost 4 bases, and 7 bases lay between the germline ends. This CDR3 is built from 12 residues. CDR3 loop: CSVAPSTGELFF. In DNA, the CDR3 is TGCAGCGTTGCCCCTAGCACCGGGGAGCTGTTTTTT.

The chain couples TRBV27 to TRBJ2-3, with D perhaps matching TRBD2 (7 bases). The germline CDR1 and CDR2 sequences are MNHEY and SMNVEV (reference sequence). CDR3 size: 21 residues. V was cut by 4 bases and J by 4 bases, with 33 bases left in between. Here the CDR3 reads CASSSQNTGTIKRGGPDTQYF. CDR3 nucleotide sequence: TGTGCCAGCAGTTCACAAAACACCGGGACTATCAAGCGAGGGGGGCCAGATACGCAGTATTTT.

V and J are TRBV27 and TRBJ1-6, with D unclear. CDR1 and CDR2 from the germline V gene are MNHEY and SMNVEV (reference sequence). The CDR3 is 14 amino acids. Between the trimmed V and J ends, which lost 3 bases and 5 bases, there was a span of 8 bases. The CDR3 DNA reads TGTGCCAGCAGTTTGGGCCCCGATAATTCACCCCTCCACTTT. Translating gives CASSLGPDNSPLHF.